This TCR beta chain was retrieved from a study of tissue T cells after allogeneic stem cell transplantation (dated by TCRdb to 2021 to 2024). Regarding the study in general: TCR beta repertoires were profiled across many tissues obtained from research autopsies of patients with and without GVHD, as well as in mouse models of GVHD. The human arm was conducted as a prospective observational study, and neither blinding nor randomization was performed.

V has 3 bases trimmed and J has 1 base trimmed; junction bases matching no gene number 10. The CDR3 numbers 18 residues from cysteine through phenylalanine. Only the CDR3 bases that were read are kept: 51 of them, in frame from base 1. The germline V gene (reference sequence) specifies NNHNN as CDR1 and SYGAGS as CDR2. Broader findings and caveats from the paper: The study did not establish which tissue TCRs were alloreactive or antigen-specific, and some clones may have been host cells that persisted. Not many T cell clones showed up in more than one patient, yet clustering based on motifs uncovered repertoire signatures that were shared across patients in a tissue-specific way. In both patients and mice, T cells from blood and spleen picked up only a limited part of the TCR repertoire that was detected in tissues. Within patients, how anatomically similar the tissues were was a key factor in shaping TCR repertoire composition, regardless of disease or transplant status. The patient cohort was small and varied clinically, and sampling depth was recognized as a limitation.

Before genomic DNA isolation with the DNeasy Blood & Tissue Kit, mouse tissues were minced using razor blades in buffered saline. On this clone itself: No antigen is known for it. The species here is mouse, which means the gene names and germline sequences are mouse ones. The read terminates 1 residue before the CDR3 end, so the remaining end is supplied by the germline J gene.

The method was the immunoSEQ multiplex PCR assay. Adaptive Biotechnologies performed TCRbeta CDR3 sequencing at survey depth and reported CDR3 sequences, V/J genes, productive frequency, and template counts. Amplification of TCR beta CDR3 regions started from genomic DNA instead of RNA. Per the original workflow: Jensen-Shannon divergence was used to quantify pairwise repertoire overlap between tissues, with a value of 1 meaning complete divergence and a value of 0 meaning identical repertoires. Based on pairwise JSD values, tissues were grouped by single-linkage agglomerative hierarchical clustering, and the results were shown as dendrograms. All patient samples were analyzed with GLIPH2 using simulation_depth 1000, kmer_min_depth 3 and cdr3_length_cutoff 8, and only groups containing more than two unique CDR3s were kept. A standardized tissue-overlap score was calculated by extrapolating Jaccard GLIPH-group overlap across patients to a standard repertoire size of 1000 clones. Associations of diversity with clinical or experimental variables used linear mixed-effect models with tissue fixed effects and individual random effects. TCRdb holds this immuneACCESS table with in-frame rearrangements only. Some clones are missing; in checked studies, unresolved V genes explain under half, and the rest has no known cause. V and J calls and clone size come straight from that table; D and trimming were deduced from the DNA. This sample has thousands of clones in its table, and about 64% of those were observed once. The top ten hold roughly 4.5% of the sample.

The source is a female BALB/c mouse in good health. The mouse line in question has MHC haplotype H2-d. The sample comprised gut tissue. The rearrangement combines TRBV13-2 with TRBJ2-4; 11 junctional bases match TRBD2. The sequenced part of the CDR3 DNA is TGTGCCAGCGGTGCCAACTGGGGGGGCGCGCGAGGTCAAAACACCTTGTAC. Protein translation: CASGANWGGARGQNTLY. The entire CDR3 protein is CASGANWGGARGQNTLYF.